This entry lists 26 T cell receptor beta chains sequenced from one sample in a study of blood T cell repertoires in COVID-19. The assay was immunoSEQ multiplex PCR, and TCRdb's table has in-frame clones only and misses some. The sample records some 33,000 clones, about 88% being singletons. The sample comprised peripheral blood. The source is a human donor in a cohort sampled during active COVID-19.

The CDR3 DNA sequence: TGTGCCAGCAGCCCGCGACAGGGTTTGTTCGAGCAGTACTTC. Translated, it gives CASSPRQGLFEQYF. V gene TRBV7-9 combines with J gene TRBJ2-7, with 7 bases that match TRBD1. V shed 5 bases, J shed 6 bases, and the junction held 10 bases outside the gene matches. CDR1 is SEHNR and CDR2 is FQNEAQ in the germline V gene (reference sequence). The CDR3 loop spans 14 amino acids.

V is TRBV28 and J is TRBJ2-4; no firm D call. V was cut by 2 bases and J by 5 bases, with 4 bases left in between. Germline CDR1 is MDHEN and CDR2 is SYDVKM. The CDR3 has 12 amino acids. The CDR3 is CASSLGQNIQYF. The CDR3 DNA follows: TGTGCCAGCAGTTTAGGGCAAAACATTCAGTACTTC.

The chain employs TRBV6-5 and TRBJ2-1; 7 bases align to TRBD1. This CDR3 is 15 amino acids long. Germline V gene data show CDR1 as MNHEY and CDR2 as SVGAGI. Trimming removed 2 bases from V and 2 bases from J; junction bases left unmatched: 3. The CDR3 DNA reads as TGTGCCAGCAGTTACGAGGGGGCCCCCTACAATGAGCAGTTCTTC. Translation: CASSYEGAPYNEQFF.

This clone ranks as medium-sized (0.01 to 0.1%). The chain couples TRBV6-5 to TRBJ1-6; weak D call: TRBD1 (5 bases). Germline CDR1 is MNHEY and CDR2 is SVGAGI. Trimming shortened V by 6 bases and J by 6 bases, and 9 bases separated the two germline ends. There are 13 residues in the CDR3. This CDR3 is CASSSDSNSPLHF. The CDR3 DNA reads TGTGCCAGCAGCTCAGACAGTAATTCACCCCTCCACTTT.

This chain uses TRBV7-8 with TRBJ1-1; D perhaps matches TRBD1 (5 bases). This CDR3 has 15 residues. Looked up from germline, CDR1 is SGHVS and CDR2 is FQNEAQ. V was shortened by 7 bases and J by 6 bases, with 21 bases between the two germline ends. CDR3: CASTHLDPLRAEAFF. Here the CDR3 DNA reads TGTGCCAGCACCCATTTGGATCCCCTCAGGGCTGAAGCTTTCTTT.

This rearrangement joins TRBV24-1 to TRBJ2-1; 9 positions match TRBD1. Germline CDR1 and CDR2: KGHDR and SFDVKD. Unmatched junction bases numbered 2, after V lost 4 bases and J lost 5 bases. CDR3 length: 14 residues. Here the CDR3 reads CATSETGGNNEQFF. The CDR3 nucleotides are TGTGCCACCAGTGAGACAGGGGGGAACAATGAGCAGTTCTTC.

The J gene is TRBJ2-3, the V gene TRBV30; TRBD2 is a possible D gene (7 bases). Germline lookup yields CDR1 GTSNPN and CDR2 SVGIG (reference sequence). V shed 3 bases and J shed 2 bases, with 15 bases lying between them. There are 15 residues in the CDR3. CDR3 bases: TGTGCCTGGAGCTCCGGGGGGCTAAACACAGATACGCAGTATTTT. Translated, it gives CAWSSGGLNTDTQYF.

The rearrangement joins TRBV3-1 (or the pseudogene TRBV3-2) to TRBJ2-7; the D gene is possibly TRBD2 (6 bases). Trimming stripped 6 bases from V and 6 bases from J, with 15 bases between. This CDR3 spans 13 amino acids. CDR1 is LGHDT and CDR2 is YNNKEL in the germline V gene (reference sequence). This chain's CDR3 is CASRRDSSFEQYF. In DNA form, the CDR3 reads TGTGCCAGCAGACGGGACTCTTCATTCGAGCAGTACTTC.

This clone was recorded a few times. V is TRBV3-1 (or the pseudogene TRBV3-2) and J is TRBJ2-7; D unclear. The germline CDR1 and CDR2 sequences are LGHDT and YNNKEL (reference sequence). The CDR3 consists of 14 residues. The V gene lost 2 bases and the J gene lost 0 bases, with 8 bases spanning the gap. This CDR3 is CASSQTATSYEQYF. In DNA, the CDR3 is TGTGCCAGCAGCCAAACTGCCACCTCCTACGAGCAGTACTTC.

This clone was detected only a few times. The V gene is TRBV7-9, the J gene TRBJ2-1; D might be TRBD1 (5 bases). Deletions cut 6 bases from V and 10 bases from J, with 16 bases between. CDR1 SEHNR and CDR2 FQNEAQ come from the germline V gene (reference sequence). The CDR3 extends over 13 amino acids. In DNA, the CDR3 is TGTGCCAGCAGGATGGGGCCAGCGCAGGAGCAGTTCTTC. Translation: CASRMGPAQEQFF.

This chain joins TRBV3-1 (or the pseudogene TRBV3-2) and TRBJ2-5, with D possibly TRBD2 on 6 matching bases. V gave up 3 bases and J gave up 1 base, with 15 bases separating them. Germline V gene data show CDR1 as LGHDT and CDR2 as YNNKEL (reference sequence). The CDR3 extends over 16 amino acids. The CDR3 protein is CASSQRGSGSQETQYF. As DNA, the CDR3 is TGTGCCAGCAGCCAGAGGGGCAGCGGGTCCCAAGAGACCCAGTACTTC.

The chain couples TRBV28 to TRBJ2-1; TRBD1 aligns across 9 bases. CDR3 length: 15 residues. Losses at the gene ends were 2 bases for V and 7 bases for J; bases not matched to a gene: 6. Germline V CDR1 and CDR2: MDHEN, SYDVKM. CDR3 DNA sequence: TGTGCCAGCAGTTTAGGGGGACAGGGTAGGAATGAGCAGTTCTTC. Its protein product is CASSLGGQGRNEQFF.

The V call is TRBV6-5, the J call TRBJ2-3, with a weak D call TRBD1 (6 bases). CDR3 length equals 11 residues. In germline, CDR1 is MNHEY, CDR2 SVGAGI. The germline V and J ends were trimmed by 8 bases and 7 bases, with 10 bases remaining between them. The CDR3 loop reads CASYRENTQYF. The CDR3 nucleotides read TGTGCCAGCTACAGGGAAAATACGCAGTATTTT.

This chain links TRBV7-9 with TRBJ1-5; D is ambiguous. The V end lost 0 bases, the J end lost 0 bases, and 6 bases lay between the germline ends. This CDR3 region has 15 residues. Germline CDR1 and CDR2: SEHNR and FQNEAQ (reference sequence). The CDR3 reads CASSLATDSNQPQHF. The CDR3 DNA follows: TGTGCCAGCAGCTTAGCAACAGATAGCAATCAGCCCCAGCATTTT.

The V gene is TRBV5-1, the J gene TRBJ2-1; weak D call: TRBD2 (7 bases). The length of the CDR3 is 16 residues. Germline V lookup: CDR1 SGHRS, CDR2 YFSETQ. Trimming left V 0 bases short and J 8 bases short, with 18 bases between. CDR3 bases: TGCGCCAGCAGCTTGGCCGGGGGGCCGCCCTGGGATGAGCAGTTCTTC. Translation: CASSLAGGPPWDEQFF.

The chain employs TRBV5-6 and TRBJ2-1, with TRBD1 identical over 7 bases. Germline assignment: CDR1 SGHDT and CDR2 YYEEEE. V lost 6 bases to trimming and J lost 0 bases; unmatched junction nucleotides: 9. The CDR3 loop spans 16 amino acids. As DNA, the CDR3 is TGTGCCAGCACCGTGGACAGGTCGAGCTCCTACAATGAGCAGTTCTTC. Translation: CASTVDRSSSYNEQFF.

This CDR3 is CASSPQGTSEKLFF. CDR3 sequence (DNA): TGTGCCAGCAGCCCTCAGGGGACCAGTGAAAAACTGTTTTTT. The chain joins TRBV3-1 (or the pseudogene TRBV3-2) to TRBJ1-4, with D possibly matching TRBD1 (6 bases). In germline, CDR1 is LGHDT, CDR2 YNNKEL (reference sequence). The V end lost 4 bases, the J end lost 7 bases, and 13 bases lay between the germline ends. The CDR3 runs to 14 residues.

The count of this clone is one. V and J are TRBV27 and TRBJ2-7; 11 positions match TRBD2. V shed 6 bases and J 1 base; nucleotides not matched to a gene: 5. The germline V gene encodes CDR1 MNHEY and CDR2 SMNVEV (reference sequence). This CDR3 comprises 15 residues. The CDR3 DNA reads as TGTGCCAGCAGGCCCGGGACTAGCGGATCCTACGAGCAGTACTTC. Encoded protein: CASRPGTSGSYEQYF.

This rearrangement joins TRBV9 to TRBJ2-3; 7 nucleotides line up with TRBD1. V was pared by 3 bases and J by 3 bases, with 7 bases of the junction left unmatched. CDR3 length: 15 amino acids. In germline, CDR1 is SGDLS, CDR2 YYNGEE. The CDR3 nucleotides are TGTGCCAGCAGCGCCGACAGGGTCGCGACAGATACGCAGTATTTT. Protein sequence: CASSADRVATDTQYF.

A single count supports this clone. This chain uses TRBV29-1 with TRBJ2-5; TRBD2 aligns across 11 bases. Trimming at V came to 7 bases and at J to 7 bases, leaving 11 bases not matched to a gene. Germline V gene data show CDR1 as SQVTM and CDR2 as ANQGSEA. The CDR3 spans 14 residues. The CDR3 reads CSAASGGSLVTQYF. In DNA, the CDR3 is TGCAGCGCCGCTAGCGGGGGGTCCCTAGTGACCCAGTACTTC.

The chain uses TRBV5-8 and TRBJ2-6; D gene uncertain. This CDR3 comprises 11 residues. V lost 4 bases and J lost 9, with 5 bases in between. Germline CDR1 reads SGHTS; CDR2 reads YDEGEE. The CDR3: CASSPYNVLTF. The CDR3 region has the DNA TGTGCCAGCAGCCCCTACAACGTCCTGACTTTC.

The chain combines TRBV3-1 (or the pseudogene TRBV3-2) with TRBJ1-1; no clear D. The V gene lost 1 base and the J gene lost 10 bases, with 16 bases spanning the gap. CDR1 is LGHDT, CDR2 YNNKEL, per germline (reference sequence). This CDR3 region has 14 residues. CDR3 region: CASSQATRTEGAFF. In nucleotides, the CDR3 is TGTGCCAGCAGCCAAGCTACGAGGACCGAGGGAGCTTTCTTT.

Regarding this clone: The junction differs from germline at one of its ends, possibly a read error. The chain uses TRBV7-7 and TRBJ2-5; TRBD2 matches 12 bases. The CDR3 covers 15 residues. CDR1 and CDR2 from the germline V gene are SSHAT and FNYEAQ (reference sequence). This CDR3 reads CASSLGLAGSETQYF. The CDR3 DNA reads TGTGCTAGCAGCTTAGGACTAGCGGGGAGTGAGACCCAGTACTTC.

The chain joins TRBV12-5 to TRBJ2-1, with D possibly TRBD2 on 5 matching bases. Germline V gene lookup returns CDR1 LGHNT and CDR2 FRNRAP. CDR3 length: 12 residues. V was shortened by 3 bases and J by 9 bases, with 9 bases between the two germline ends. DNA of the CDR3: TGTGCTAGTGGTTTTGAAGAGGGTGAGCAGTTCTTC. Its translation is CASGFEEGEQFF.

The genes are TRBV6-5 and TRBJ2-1, with 7 bases fitting TRBD1. The CDR3 consists of 14 residues. The germline CDR1 and CDR2 sequences are MNHEY and SVGAGI. The V gene end was trimmed by 6 bases and the J gene end by 8 bases; junction bases not matched to a gene: 10. In DNA form, the CDR3 reads TGTGCCAGCAGCTCTCAAGACAGGGTCCATGAGCAGTTCTTC. It is translated as CASSSQDRVHEQFF.

The chain employs TRBV18 and TRBJ2-3; D gene uncertain. Per the germline V gene, CDR1 is KGHSH and CDR2 is LQKENI. V dropped 2 bases and J dropped 2 bases, with 8 bases sitting between them. The CDR3 length is 14 residues. The CDR3 region is CASSPDFPTDTQYF. CDR3 bases: TGTGCCAGCTCACCAGACTTTCCCACAGATACGCAGTATTTT.